The sequence of this T cell receptor beta chain was determined in a study of shared clonotypes between healthy human individuals. In the case of this clone: This CDR3 is also generated by other DNA sequences in the sample.

Here immunoSEQ multiplex PCR was the method, and the copy in TCRdb shows in-frame clones only, minus some. In the table there are 2 million to 2.5 million clones, roughly 90% of which are singletons. Germline assignment: CDR1 SGHTA and CDR2 FQGNSA. V dropped 3 bases and J dropped 4; count of bases not matched to a gene: 4. The CDR3 has 15 residues. The chain combines TRBV7-2 with TRBJ1-3, with TRBD1 identical over 9 bases. Sequencing used naive CD4+ T cells from PBMCs. Indicated subset: CD45RA+ positively selected. The TCR comes from a man younger than 35 in good health. Some clones in this sample may be carry-over from other donors' samples. CDR3 amino acids: CASSFTGGSGNTIYF. The CDR3, as DNA: TGTGCCAGCAGCTTTACAGGGGGCTCAGGAAACACCATATATTTT.